This T cell receptor (beta chain) derives from a study of patients and donors after allogeneic stem cell transplantation. TCRdb reanalysed the RT-PCR reads using MiXCR and keeps one entry per CDR3 protein. The sample yields about a million distinct CDR3 sequences, approximately 18% seen once. The ends lost 3 bases at V and 4 bases at J; junction bases unmatched: 5. Germline V gene data show CDR1 as DFQATT and CDR2 as SNEGSKA (reference sequence). CDR3 length: 14 amino acids. This TCR was sampled from a human donor who was either an allogeneic HSCT recipient or a stem cell or donor lymphocyte infusion donor (not recorded which). It is not recorded whose cells these are; they may come from a transplant donor. Sequenced: blood, either unsorted or a sorted T cell fraction (not recorded which). The chain links TRBV20-1 to TRBJ2-2; 7 bases are shared with TRBD1. The CDR3 loop is CSASSGTATGELFF. CDR3 DNA sequence: TGCAGTGCTAGTTCCGGGACAGCCACCGGGGAGCTGTTTTTT.